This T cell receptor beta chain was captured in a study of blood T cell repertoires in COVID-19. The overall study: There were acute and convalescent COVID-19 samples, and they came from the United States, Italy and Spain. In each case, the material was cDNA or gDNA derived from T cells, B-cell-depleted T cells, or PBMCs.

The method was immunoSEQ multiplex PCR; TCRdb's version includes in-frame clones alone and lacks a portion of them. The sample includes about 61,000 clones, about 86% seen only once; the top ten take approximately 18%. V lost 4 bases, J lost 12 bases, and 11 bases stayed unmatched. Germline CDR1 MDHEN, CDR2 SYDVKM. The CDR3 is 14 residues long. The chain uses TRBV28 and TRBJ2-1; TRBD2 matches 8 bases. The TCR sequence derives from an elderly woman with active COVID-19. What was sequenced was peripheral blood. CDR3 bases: TGTGCCAGCAGTTCCCCGGGGGGGGGAGGGAGGCAGTTCTTC. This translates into CASSSPGGGGRQFF.